This T cell receptor beta chain was obtained from a study of T-cell memory formation after mild COVID-19. General study findings and limits: Among CD4+ contracting clones, most were CM and EM, and CD8+ ones EMRA. Day 37-peaking second-wave clones had unconfirmed SARS-CoV-2 specificity. There were some responding clones in pre-infection memory, which suggested that cross-reactive memory had joined.

Trimming took off 6 bases at V and 3 bases at J, with 23 bases between the two ends. There are 16 residues in the CDR3. Looked up from germline, CDR1 is SQVTM and CDR2 is ANQGSEA. Turning to this clonotype: What it binds is unknown.

TCRdb independently ran MiXCR on the 5' RACE reads; one entry per CDR3 protein. The sample yields approximately 480,000 distinct CDR3 sequences, around a sixth seen once. Source material: PBMCs or a T cell subset sorted from them (not recorded which). The receptor was derived from an adult woman who had mild COVID-19 (a few samples of this study predate the infection). Cell type and time point are not known. J is TRBJ1-2 and V is TRBV29-1; D gene unclear. DNA of the CDR3: TGCAGCGTCCTTTCATGGGCCATAACGGGAGACTATGGCTACACCTTC. It is translated as CSVLSWAITGDYGYTF.